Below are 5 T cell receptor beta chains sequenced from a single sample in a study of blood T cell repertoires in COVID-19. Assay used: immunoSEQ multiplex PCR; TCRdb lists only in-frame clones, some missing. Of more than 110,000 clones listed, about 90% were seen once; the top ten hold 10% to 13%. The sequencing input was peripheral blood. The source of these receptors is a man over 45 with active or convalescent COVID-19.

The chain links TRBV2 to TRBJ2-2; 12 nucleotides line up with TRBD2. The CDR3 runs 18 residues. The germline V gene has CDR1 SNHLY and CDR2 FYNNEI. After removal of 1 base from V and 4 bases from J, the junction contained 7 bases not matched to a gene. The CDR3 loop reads CASSEGGLAGRFTGELFF. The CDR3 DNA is TGTGCCAGCAGTGAAGGGGGACTAGCGGGTCGATTCACCGGGGAGCTGTTTTTT. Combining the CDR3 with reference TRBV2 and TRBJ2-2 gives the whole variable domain EPEVTQTPSHQVTQMGQEVILRCVPISNHLYFYWYRQILGQKVEFLVSFYNNEISEKSEIFDDQFSVERPDGSNFTLKIRSTKLEDSAMYFCASSEGGLAGRFTGELFFGEGSRLTVL.

Here the CDR3 DNA reads TGTGCCAGCACCCGAATGGGGGTTGCGGGGGAGACCCAGTACTTC. It codes for CASTRMGVAGETQYF. The chain has TRBV28 and TRBJ2-5; D perhaps matches TRBD2 (6 bases). The CDR3 is made up of 15 amino acids. The V end was cut by 7 bases, the J end by 5 bases, with 20 bases between. Germline values: CDR1 MDHEN, CDR2 SYDVKM.

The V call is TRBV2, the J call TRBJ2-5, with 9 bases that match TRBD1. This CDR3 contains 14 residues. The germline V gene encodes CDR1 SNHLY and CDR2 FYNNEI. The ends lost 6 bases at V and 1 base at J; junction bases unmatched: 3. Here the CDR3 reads CASSGTGRQETQYF. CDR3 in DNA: TGTGCCAGCAGCGGGACAGGGCGCCAAGAGACCCAGTACTTC.

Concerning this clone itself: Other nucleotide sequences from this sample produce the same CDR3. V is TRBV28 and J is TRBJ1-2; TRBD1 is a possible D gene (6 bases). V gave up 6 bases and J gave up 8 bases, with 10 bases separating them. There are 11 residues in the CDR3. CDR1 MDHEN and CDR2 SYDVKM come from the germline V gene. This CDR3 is CASRATGGYTF. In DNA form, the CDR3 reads TGTGCCAGCAGGGCAACAGGGGGCTACACCTTC.

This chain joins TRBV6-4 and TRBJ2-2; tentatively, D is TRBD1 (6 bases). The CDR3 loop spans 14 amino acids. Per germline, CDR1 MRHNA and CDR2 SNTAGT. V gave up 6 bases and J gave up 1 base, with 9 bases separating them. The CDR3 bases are TGTGCCAGCAGCGAGGGACAGAACACCGGGGAGCTGTTTTTT. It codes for CASSEGQNTGELFF.